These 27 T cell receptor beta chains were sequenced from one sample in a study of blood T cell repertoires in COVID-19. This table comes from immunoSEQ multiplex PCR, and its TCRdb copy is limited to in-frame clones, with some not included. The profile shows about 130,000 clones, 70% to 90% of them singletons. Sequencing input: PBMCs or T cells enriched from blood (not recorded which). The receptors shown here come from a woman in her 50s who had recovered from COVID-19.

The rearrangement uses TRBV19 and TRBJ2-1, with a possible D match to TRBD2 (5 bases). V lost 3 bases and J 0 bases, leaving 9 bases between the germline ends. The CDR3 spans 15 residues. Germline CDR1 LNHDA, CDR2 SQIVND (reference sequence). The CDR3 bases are TGTGCCAGTAGTATGAGTGGGAGCTCCTACAATGAGCAGTTCTTC. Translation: CASSMSGSSYNEQFF.

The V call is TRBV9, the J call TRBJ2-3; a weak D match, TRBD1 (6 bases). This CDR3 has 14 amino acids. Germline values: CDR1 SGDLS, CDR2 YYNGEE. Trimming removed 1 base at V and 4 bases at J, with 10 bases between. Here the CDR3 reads CASSVKGGPDTQYF. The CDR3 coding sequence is TGTGCCAGCAGCGTAAAAGGGGGTCCAGATACGCAGTATTTT.

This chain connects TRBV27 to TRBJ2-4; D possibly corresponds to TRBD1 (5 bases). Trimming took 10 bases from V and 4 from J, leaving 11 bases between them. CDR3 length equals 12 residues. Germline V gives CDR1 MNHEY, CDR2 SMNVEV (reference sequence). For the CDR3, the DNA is TGTGCCATTGGCGACAGTAAAAACATTCAGTACTTC. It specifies CAIGDSKNIQYF.

The chain's CDR3 is CAWTAGDWYNEQFF. CDR3 nucleotide sequence: TGTGCCTGGACAGCCGGAGACTGGTACAATGAGCAGTTCTTC. The chain uses TRBV30 and TRBJ2-1, with D unresolved. V was trimmed by 4 bases and J by 4 bases, leaving 14 bases between them. CDR1 is GTSNPN, CDR2 SVGIG, per germline (reference sequence). The CDR3 sequence is 14 residues long.

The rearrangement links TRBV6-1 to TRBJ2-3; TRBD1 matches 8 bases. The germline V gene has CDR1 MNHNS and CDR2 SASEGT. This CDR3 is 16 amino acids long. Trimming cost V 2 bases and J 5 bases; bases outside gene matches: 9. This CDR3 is CASSELPGGSGDTQYF. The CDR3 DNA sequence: TGTGCCAGCAGTGAATTGCCAGGGGGCTCGGGAGATACGCAGTATTTT.

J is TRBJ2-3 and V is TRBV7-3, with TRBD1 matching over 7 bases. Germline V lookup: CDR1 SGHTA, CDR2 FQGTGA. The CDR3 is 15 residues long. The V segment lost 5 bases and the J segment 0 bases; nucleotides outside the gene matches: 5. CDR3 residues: CASSNGQASTDTQYF. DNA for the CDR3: TGTGCCAGCAGCAATGGACAGGCCAGCACAGATACGCAGTATTTT. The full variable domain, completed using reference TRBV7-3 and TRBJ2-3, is GAGVSQTPSNKVTEKGKYVELRCDPISGHTALYWYRQSLGQGPEFLIYFQGTGAADDSGLPNDRFFAVRPEGSVSTLKIQRTERGDSAVYLCASSNGQASTDTQYFGPGTRLTVL.

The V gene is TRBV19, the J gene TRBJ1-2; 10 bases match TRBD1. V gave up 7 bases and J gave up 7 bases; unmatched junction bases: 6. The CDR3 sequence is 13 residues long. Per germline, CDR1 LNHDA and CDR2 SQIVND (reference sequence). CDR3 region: CASTKTGGFGYTF. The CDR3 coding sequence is TGTGCCAGTACTAAGACAGGGGGCTTTGGCTACACCTTC.

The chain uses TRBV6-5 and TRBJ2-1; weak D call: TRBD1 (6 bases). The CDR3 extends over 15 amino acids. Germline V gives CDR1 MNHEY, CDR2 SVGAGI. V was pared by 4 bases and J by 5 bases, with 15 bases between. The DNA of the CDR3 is TGTGCCAGCAGTTTGTTACAGGGAGAAGACAATGAGCAGTTCTTC. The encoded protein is CASSLLQGEDNEQFF.

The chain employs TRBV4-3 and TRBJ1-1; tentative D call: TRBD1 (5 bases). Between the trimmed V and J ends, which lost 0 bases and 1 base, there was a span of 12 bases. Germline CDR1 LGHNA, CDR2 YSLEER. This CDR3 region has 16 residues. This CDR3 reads CASSQDRGQSNTEAFF. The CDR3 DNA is TGCGCCAGCAGCCAAGATAGGGGCCAGTCGAACACTGAAGCTTTCTTT.

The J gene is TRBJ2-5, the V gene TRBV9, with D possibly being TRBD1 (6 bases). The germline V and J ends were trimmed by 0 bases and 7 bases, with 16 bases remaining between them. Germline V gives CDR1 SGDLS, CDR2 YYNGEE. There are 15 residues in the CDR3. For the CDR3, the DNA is TGTGCCAGCAGCGTAGGGTCAGGGGAAGGTGGGACCCAGTACTTC. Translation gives CASSVGSGEGGTQYF.

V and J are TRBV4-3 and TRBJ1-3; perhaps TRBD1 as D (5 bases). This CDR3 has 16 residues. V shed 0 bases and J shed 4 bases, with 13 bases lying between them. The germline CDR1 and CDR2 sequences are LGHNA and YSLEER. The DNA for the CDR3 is TGCGCCAGCAGCCAAGATCGTCAGGGTCTCGGAAACACCATATATTTT. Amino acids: CASSQDRQGLGNTIYF.

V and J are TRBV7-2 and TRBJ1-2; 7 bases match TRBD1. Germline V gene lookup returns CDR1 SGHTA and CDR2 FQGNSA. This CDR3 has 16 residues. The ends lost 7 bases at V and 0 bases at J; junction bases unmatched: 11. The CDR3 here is CASTPSGDRANYGYTF. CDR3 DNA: TGTGCCAGCACCCCCTCTGGGGACAGAGCTAACTATGGCTACACCTTC.

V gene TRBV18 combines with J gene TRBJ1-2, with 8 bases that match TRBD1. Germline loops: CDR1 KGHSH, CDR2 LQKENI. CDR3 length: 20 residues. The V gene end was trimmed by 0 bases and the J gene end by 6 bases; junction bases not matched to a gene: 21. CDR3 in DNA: TGTGCCAGCTCACCACCCAACTTTTGGCAGGGGGCGAGTTCGGTGCATGGCTACACCTTC. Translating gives CASSPPNFWQGASSVHGYTF.

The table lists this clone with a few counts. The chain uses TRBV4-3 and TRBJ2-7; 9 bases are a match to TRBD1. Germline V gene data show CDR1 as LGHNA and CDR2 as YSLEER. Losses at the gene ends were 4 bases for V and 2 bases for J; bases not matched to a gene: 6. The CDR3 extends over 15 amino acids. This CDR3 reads CASSRTTGGPYEQYF. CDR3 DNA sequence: TGCGCCAGCAGCCGGACGACAGGGGGTCCCTACGAGCAGTACTTC.

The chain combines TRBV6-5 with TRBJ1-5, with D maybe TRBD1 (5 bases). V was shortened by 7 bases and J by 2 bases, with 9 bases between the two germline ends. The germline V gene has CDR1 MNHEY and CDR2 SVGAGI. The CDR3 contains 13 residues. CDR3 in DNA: TGTGCCAGCACTCGGGGGGGCAATCAGCCCCAGCATTTT. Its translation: CASTRGGNQPQHF.

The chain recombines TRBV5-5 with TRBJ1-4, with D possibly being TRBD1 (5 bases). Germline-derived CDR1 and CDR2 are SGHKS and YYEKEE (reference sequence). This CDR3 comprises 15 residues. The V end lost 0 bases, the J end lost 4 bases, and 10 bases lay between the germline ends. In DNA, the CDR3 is TGTGCCAGCAGCTTGGAAGGGGTGCTTAATGAAAAACTGTTTTTT. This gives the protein CASSLEGVLNEKLFF.

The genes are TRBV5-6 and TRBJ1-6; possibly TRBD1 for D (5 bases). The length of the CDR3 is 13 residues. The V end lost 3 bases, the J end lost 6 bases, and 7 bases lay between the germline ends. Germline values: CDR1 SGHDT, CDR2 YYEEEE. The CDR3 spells CASSSRVNSPLHF. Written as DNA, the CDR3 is TGTGCCAGCAGCTCCAGGGTTAATTCACCCCTCCACTTT.

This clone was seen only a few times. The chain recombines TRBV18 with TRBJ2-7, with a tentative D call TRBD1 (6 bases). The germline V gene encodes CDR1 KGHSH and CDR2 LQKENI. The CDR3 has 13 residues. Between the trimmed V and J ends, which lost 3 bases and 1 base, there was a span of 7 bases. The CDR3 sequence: CASSPQGSYEQYF. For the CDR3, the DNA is TGTGCCAGCTCACCGCAGGGGTCCTACGAGCAGTACTTC.

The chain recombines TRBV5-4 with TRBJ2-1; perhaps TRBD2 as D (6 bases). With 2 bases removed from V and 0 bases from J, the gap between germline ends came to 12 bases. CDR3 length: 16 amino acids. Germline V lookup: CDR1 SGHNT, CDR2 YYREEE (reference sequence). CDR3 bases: TGTGCCAGCAGCTTAGGTCGGGGGAGCTCCTACAATGAGCAGTTCTTC. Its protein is CASSLGRGSSYNEQFF.

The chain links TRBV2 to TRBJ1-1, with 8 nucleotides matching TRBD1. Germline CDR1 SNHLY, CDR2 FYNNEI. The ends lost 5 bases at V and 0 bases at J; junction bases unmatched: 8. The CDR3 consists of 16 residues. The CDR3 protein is CASSTRTGNMNTEAFF. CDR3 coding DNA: TGTGCCAGCAGTACCCGGACAGGGAACATGAACACTGAAGCTTTCTTT.

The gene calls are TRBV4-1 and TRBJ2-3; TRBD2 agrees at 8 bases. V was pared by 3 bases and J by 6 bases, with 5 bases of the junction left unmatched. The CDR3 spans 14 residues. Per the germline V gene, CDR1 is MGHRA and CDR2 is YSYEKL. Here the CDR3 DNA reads TGCGCCAGCAGCCAGTTAGCGGGGTTGGATACGCAGTATTTT. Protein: CASSQLAGLDTQYF.

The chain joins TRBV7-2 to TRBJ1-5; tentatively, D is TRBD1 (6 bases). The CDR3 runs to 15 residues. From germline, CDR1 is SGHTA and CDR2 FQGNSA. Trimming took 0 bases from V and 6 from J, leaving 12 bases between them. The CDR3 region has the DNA TGTGCCAGCAGCTTAGCATCGGGGGGCCTTCAGCCCCAGCATTTT. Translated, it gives CASSLASGGLQPQHF.

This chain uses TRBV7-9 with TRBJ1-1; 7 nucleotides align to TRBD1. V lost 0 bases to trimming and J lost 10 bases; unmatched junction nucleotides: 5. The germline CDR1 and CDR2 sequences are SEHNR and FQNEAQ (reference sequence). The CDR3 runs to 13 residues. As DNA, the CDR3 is TGTGCCAGCAGCTTAGCGCAGAGGACAGGAGCTTTCTTT. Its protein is CASSLAQRTGAFF.

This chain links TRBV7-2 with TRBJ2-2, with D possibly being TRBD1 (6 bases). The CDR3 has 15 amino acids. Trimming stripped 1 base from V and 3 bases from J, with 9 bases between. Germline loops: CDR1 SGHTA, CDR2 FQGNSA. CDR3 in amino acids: CASSLVGTHTGELFF. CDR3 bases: TGTGCCAGCAGCTTAGTAGGGACACACACCGGGGAGCTGTTTTTT.

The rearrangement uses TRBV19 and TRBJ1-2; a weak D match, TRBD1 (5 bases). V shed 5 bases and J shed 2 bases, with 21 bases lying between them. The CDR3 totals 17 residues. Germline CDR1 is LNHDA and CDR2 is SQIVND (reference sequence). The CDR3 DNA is TGTGCCAGTAGTCCCCCCAACCACCCAAAGGGGAACTATGGCTACACCTTC. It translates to CASSPPNHPKGNYGYTF.

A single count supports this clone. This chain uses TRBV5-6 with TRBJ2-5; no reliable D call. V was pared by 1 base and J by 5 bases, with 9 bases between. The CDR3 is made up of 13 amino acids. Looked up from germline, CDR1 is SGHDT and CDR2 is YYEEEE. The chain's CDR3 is CASSLRSEETQYF. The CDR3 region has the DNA TGTGCCAGCAGCTTGAGGAGTGAGGAGACCCAGTACTTC.

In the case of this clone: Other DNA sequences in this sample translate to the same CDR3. CDR3 amino acids: CASKPGQGSYEQYF. For the CDR3, the DNA is TGCGCCAGCAAACCGGGACAGGGTTCCTACGAGCAGTACTTC. This rearrangement joins TRBV4-1 to TRBJ2-7, with 9 bases fitting TRBD1. This CDR3 spans 14 amino acids. Unmatched junction bases numbered 5, after V lost 7 bases and J lost 1 base. Germline CDR1 MGHRA, CDR2 YSYEKL.